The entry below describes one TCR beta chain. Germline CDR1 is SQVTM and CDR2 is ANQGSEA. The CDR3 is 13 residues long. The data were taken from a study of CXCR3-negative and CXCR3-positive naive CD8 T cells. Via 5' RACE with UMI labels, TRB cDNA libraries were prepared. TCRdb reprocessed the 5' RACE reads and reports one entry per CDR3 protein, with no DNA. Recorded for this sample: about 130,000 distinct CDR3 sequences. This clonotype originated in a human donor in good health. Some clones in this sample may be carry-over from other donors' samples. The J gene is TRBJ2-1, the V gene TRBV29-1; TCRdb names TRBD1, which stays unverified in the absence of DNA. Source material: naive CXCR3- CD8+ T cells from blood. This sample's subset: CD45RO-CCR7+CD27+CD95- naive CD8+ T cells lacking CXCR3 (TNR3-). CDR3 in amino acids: CSTRTGRHNEQFF.